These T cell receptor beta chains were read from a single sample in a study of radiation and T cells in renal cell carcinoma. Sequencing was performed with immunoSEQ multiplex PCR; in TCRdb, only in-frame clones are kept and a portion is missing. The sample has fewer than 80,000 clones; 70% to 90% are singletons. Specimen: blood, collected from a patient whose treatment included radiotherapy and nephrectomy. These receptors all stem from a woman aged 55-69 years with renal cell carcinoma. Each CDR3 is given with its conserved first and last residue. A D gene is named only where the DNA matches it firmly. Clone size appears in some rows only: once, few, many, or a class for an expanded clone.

CASSIGAGNNYGYTF TGTGCCAGTAGTATAGGGGCCGGGAACAACTATGGCTACACCTTC NA TRBV19 NA TRBJ1-2
CASSLSSRDRGHGYTF TGTGCCAGCAGCTTAAGTTCCCGGGACAGGGGTCATGGCTACACCTTC TRBD1 TRBV9 NA TRBJ1-2
CASSQSAAPPWGQGIYNEQFF TGCGCCAGCAGTCAATCGGCTGCACCGCCTTGGGGGCAGGGGATCTACAATGAGCAGTTCTTC NA TRBV23-1 NA TRBJ2-1
CASSPALDQPGYTF TGTGCCAGCAGTCCTGCCCTCGACCAGCCGGGCTACACCTTC NA TRBV28 NA TRBJ1-2
CASSPAPGQEGYTF TGTGCCAGCAGCCCCGCCCCCGGACAAGAGGGCTACACCTTC NA TRBV4-2 NA TRBJ1-2
CASSIAGAYKSGNEQFF TGTGCCAGCAGCATAGCGGGGGCGTACAAGTCGGGGAATGAGCAGTTCTTC TRBD2 TRBV2 NA TRBJ2-1
CASSIAHLYEQYF TGTGCCAGTAGTATCGCTCATCTCTACGAGCAGTACTTC NA TRBV19 NA TRBJ2-7
CASSEEGAQFF TGTGCCAGCAGTGAAGAGGGGGCCCAGTTCTTC TRBD1 TRBV2 NA TRBJ2-1
CASSLYPGSTEAFF TGTGCCAGCAGTTTATATCCGGGGAGCACTGAAGCTTTCTTT NA TRBV27 few TRBJ1-1
CASSGTGFEQYF TGTGCCAGCAGTGGAACAGGGTTCGAGCAGTACTTC NA TRBV6-1 NA TRBJ2-7
CASGRDRSSYEQYF TGTGCCAGCGGAAGAGACCGAAGCTCCTACGAGCAGTACTTC NA TRBV6-5 NA TRBJ2-7
CASSFVGSYNSPLHF TGTGCCAGCAGTTTCGTAGGGTCCTATAATTCACCCCTCCACTTT NA TRBV5-4 NA TRBJ1-6
CASSSIANTIYF TGTGCCAGCAGCTCCATCGCGAACACCATATATTTT NA TRBV7-6 NA TRBJ1-3
CASSLGTAGGETQYF TGTGCCAGCAGCCTTGGGACAGCCGGTGGGGAGACCCAGTACTTC TRBD1 TRBV7-3 NA TRBJ2-5
CASSEFATDTQYF TGTGCCAGCAGTGAATTTGCGACAGATACGCAGTATTTT NA TRBV2 NA TRBJ2-3
CASSLLQGGLTEAFF TGTGCCAGCAGCCTTCTACAGGGGGGTCTCACTGAAGCTTTCTTT TRBD1 TRBV7-3 NA TRBJ1-1
CASSTGGYGQETQYF TGTGCCAGCAGTACTGGCGGGTACGGGCAAGAGACCCAGTACTTC NA TRBV6-1 NA TRBJ2-5
CASSETQGNYEQYF TGTGCCAGCAGTGAAACACAGGGAAATTACGAGCAGTACTTC NA TRBV2 NA TRBJ2-7